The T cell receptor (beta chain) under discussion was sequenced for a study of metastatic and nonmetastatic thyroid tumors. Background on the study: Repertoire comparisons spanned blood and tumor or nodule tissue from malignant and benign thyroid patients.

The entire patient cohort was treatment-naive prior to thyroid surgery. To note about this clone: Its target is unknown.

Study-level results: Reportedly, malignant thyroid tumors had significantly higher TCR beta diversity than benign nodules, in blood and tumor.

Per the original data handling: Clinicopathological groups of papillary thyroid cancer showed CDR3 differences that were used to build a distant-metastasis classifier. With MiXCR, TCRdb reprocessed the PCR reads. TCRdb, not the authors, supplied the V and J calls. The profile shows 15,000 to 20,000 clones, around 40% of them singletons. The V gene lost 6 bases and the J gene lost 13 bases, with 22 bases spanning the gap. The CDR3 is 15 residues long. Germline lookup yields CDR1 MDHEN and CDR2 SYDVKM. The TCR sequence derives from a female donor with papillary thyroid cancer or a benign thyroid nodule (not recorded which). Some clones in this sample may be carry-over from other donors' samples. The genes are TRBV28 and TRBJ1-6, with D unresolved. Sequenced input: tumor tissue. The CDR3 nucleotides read TGTGCCAGCAGCCCACCACGGTCCGTCGGCCACCCCCTCCACTTT. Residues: CASSPPRSVGHPLHF.